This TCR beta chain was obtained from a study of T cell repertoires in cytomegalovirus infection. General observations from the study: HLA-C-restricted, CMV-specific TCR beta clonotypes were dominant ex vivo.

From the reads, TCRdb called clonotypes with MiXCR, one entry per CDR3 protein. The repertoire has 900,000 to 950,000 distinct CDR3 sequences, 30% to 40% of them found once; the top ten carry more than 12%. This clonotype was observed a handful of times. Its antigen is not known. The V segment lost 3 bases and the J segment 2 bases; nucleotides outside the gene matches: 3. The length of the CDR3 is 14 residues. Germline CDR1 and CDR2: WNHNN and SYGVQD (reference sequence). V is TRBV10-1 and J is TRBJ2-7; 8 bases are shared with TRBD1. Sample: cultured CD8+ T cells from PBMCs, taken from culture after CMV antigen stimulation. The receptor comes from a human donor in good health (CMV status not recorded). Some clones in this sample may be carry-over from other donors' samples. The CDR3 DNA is TGCGCCAGCAGTGACTGGACAGGGCCCTACGAGCAGTACTTC. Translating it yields CASSDWTGPYEQYF.